The 19 T cell receptor beta chains below come from one sample, sequenced in a study of PD-1 blockade in mismatch repair-deficient tumors. The protocol was immunoSEQ multiplex PCR, while the TCRdb copy is restricted to in-frame clones and leaves out a portion. There are roughly 10,000 clones in the sample; around 90% occur only once, and about 12% lies in the top ten. Their antigens remain unidentified. Indicated time point: approximately 11-day in vitro stimulation with candidate neoantigen peptide 7. The sample consisted of cells cultured in vitro, taken from a patient treated with pembrolizumab. Receptor source: an adult with mismatch repair-deficient cancer.

The chain couples TRBV7-6 to TRBJ1-5; perhaps TRBD1 as D (5 bases). CDR1 is SGHVS, CDR2 FNYEAQ, per germline. Trimming took 5 bases from V and 2 from J, leaving 13 bases between them. The CDR3 contains 15 residues. The CDR3 is CASSPFGGGNQPQHF. The DNA of the CDR3 is TGTGCCAGCAGCCCCTTCGGGGGAGGCAATCAGCCCCAGCATTTT.

In its sample, this clone was seen once. The V and J genes are TRBV11-3 and TRBJ2-3, with TRBD1 matching over 7 bases. Germline CDR1 is SGHNT and CDR2 is YENEEA. This CDR3 contains 18 residues. V shed 4 bases and J 0 bases; nucleotides not matched to a gene: 13. The CDR3 nucleotides are TGTGCCAGCAGCTCAATCCCTCCCGGGACAGCTAGCACAGATACGCAGTATTTT. It encodes CASSSIPPGTASTDTQYF.

This clone came up once. The chain is built from TRBV6-5 and TRBJ1-3; D gene uncertain. Trimming cost V 0 bases and J 2 bases, with 8 bases left between them. Germline V gene lookup returns CDR1 MNHEY and CDR2 SVGAGI. This CDR3 has 15 amino acids. CDR3 DNA sequence: TGTGCCAGCAGTTACTCGTCTGGGGCTGGAAACACCATATATTTT. Protein: CASSYSSGAGNTIYF.

The chain uses TRBV28 and TRBJ1-1; unclear D gene. Germline CDR1 MDHEN, CDR2 SYDVKM. Trimming removed 5 bases from V and 0 bases from J, with 16 bases in between. This CDR3 region has 16 residues. The chain's CDR3 is CASSPGRTFMNTEAFF. The CDR3 DNA sequence: TGTGCCAGCAGTCCCGGGAGGACCTTTATGAACACTGAAGCTTTCTTT.

J is TRBJ2-7 and V is TRBV7-3, with D perhaps TRBD1 (6 bases). Germline CDR1 SGHTA, CDR2 FQGTGA. This CDR3 has 16 residues. V was pared by 3 bases and J by 6 bases, with 21 bases between. Here the CDR3 DNA reads TGTGCCAGCAGCTTTTCGTTCGGCAGGGGCGGACCCGAGCAGTACTTC. It codes for CASSFSFGRGGPEQYF.

The chain links TRBV5-4 to TRBJ2-3, with D perhaps TRBD2 (5 bases). The germline CDR1 and CDR2 sequences are SGHNT and YYREEE (reference sequence). Trimming shortened V by 4 bases and J by 1 base, and 10 bases separated the two germline ends. This CDR3 is built from 14 residues. The chain's CDR3 is CASSAGLGTDTQYF. The DNA of the CDR3 is TGTGCCAGCAGCGCCGGACTGGGCACAGATACGCAGTATTTT.

The chain is built from TRBV14 and TRBJ1-6; TRBD1 agrees at 7 bases. CDR1 and CDR2 (germline): SGHDN, FVKESK. CDR3 size: 15 residues. V lost 4 bases, J lost 8 bases, and 8 bases stayed unmatched. This CDR3 is CASSLTGTEDSPLHF. CDR3 nucleotides: TGTGCCAGCAGCCTCACCGGGACAGAAGATTCACCCCTCCACTTT.

The CDR3 DNA reads TGTGCCAGCCGGACAGGGGGCCAGATTGGCTACACCTTC. Its translation is CASRTGGQIGYTF. This chain joins TRBV7-9 and TRBJ1-2, with 11 bases aligning to TRBD1. Germline CDR1 is SEHNR and CDR2 is FQNEAQ (reference sequence). The junction had 6 bases not matched to a gene; V was cut back by 8 bases and J by 7 bases. The CDR3 contains 13 residues.

The chain recombines TRBV29-1 with TRBJ1-2, with D maybe TRBD1 (6 bases). V was pared by 5 bases and J by 0 bases, with 28 bases between. Germline V gene sequence: CDR1 SQVTM, CDR2 ANQGSEA. CDR3 length: 19 residues. The CDR3: CSVSRLEGRGGTTNYGYTF. In DNA form, the CDR3 reads TGCAGCGTTTCCCGTCTGGAGGGAAGGGGGGGGACCACTAACTATGGCTACACCTTC.

The chain uses TRBV5-1 and TRBJ2-2; a weak D match, TRBD1 (6 bases). This CDR3 has 14 residues. Trimming pared 0 bases from V and 8 bases from J, leaving 11 bases between. Germline V gene sequence: CDR1 SGHRS, CDR2 YFSETQ. This CDR3 reads CASSLDRETGELFF. The CDR3 bases are TGCGCCAGCAGCTTGGACAGGGAAACTGGGGAGCTGTTTTTT. The full variable domain, completed using reference TRBV5-1 and TRBJ2-2, is KAGVTQTPRYLIKTRGQQVTLSCSPISGHRSVSWYQQTPGQGLQFLFEYFSETQRNKGNFPGRFSGRQFSNSRSEMNVSTLELGDSALYLCASSLDRETGELFFGEGSRLTVL.

The V gene is TRBV27, the J gene TRBJ2-2, with D unresolved. Per germline, CDR1 MNHEY and CDR2 SMNVEV (reference sequence). The ends were cut back, 5 bases at V and 5 bases at J, with 3 bases in the middle. There are 11 residues in the CDR3. CDR3 residues: CASSRTGELFF. In nucleotides, the CDR3 is TGTGCCAGCAGTCGTACCGGGGAGCTGTTTTTT.

The gene calls are TRBV27 and TRBJ2-7; TRBD1 aligns across 8 bases. With 6 bases clipped from V and 4 bases from J, the junction kept 5 bases outside the gene matches. The CDR3 loop spans 13 amino acids. The V gene's germline CDR1 is MNHEY and CDR2 SMNVEV (reference sequence). The CDR3 loop is CASRPDREYEQYF. The DNA of the CDR3 is TGTGCCAGCAGGCCGGACAGGGAATACGAGCAGTACTTC.

In DNA, the CDR3 is TGTGCCAGCAGCGTAGACGTTAACACTGAAGCTTTCTTT. It is translated as CASSVDVNTEAFF. The chain combines TRBV9 with TRBJ1-1, with D uncertain. CDR1 and CDR2 from the germline V gene are SGDLS and YYNGEE. This CDR3 spans 13 amino acids. The V end was cut by 0 bases, the J end by 2 bases, with 5 bases between.

V usage is TRBV2 and J usage is TRBJ2-1; D remains ambiguous. The length of the CDR3 is 16 residues. Germline CDR1 SNHLY, CDR2 FYNNEI. Trimming pared 1 base from V and 0 bases from J, leaving 10 bases between. In DNA form, the CDR3 reads TGTGCCAGCAGTGAAGTGGGCCAAACCTCCTACAATGAGCAGTTCTTC. As protein: CASSEVGQTSYNEQFF.

The chain recombines TRBV7-6 with TRBJ2-3, with TRBD2 as a possible D gene (6 bases). V gave up 3 bases and J gave up 0 bases, with 16 bases separating them. There are 17 residues in the CDR3. Germline lookup yields CDR1 SGHVS and CDR2 FNYEAQ. In nucleotides, the CDR3 is TGTGCCAGCAGCTTTGGGGGGATTGGGACTAGCACAGATACGCAGTATTTT. Translated: CASSFGGIGTSTDTQYF.

The chain couples TRBV28 to TRBJ2-6; D is unresolved. V was clipped by 5 bases and J by 3 bases, with 8 bases between them. Germline V gene lookup returns CDR1 MDHEN and CDR2 SYDVKM. This CDR3 is 14 amino acids long. The CDR3 bases are TGTGCCAGCAGTCCGTCCCGTGGGGCCAACGTCCTGACTTTC. Protein product: CASSPSRGANVLTF.

The V call is TRBV5-1, the J call TRBJ2-3, with 8 positions matching TRBD2. The CDR3 extends over 15 amino acids. The germline CDR1 and CDR2 sequences are SGHRS and YFSETQ. The ends lost 0 bases at V and 7 bases at J; junction bases unmatched: 7. CDR3 protein: CASSLGVTSGYTQYF. CDR3 sequence (DNA): TGCGCCAGCAGCTTGGGCGTAACTAGCGGATATACGCAGTATTTT.

The rearrangement uses TRBV9 and TRBJ2-1, with TRBD2 matching over 8 bases. Germline CDR1 reads SGDLS; CDR2 reads YYNGEE. The V and J ends lost 2 bases and 8 bases, in that order; junction bases with no gene match: 6. This CDR3 is built from 14 residues. CDR3 bases: TGTGCCAGCAGCGTTAGCGGGAAGATGGATGAGCAGTTCTTC. This codes for CASSVSGKMDEQFF. Full variable domain (remainder filled in from reference TRBV9 and TRBJ2-1): DSGVTQTPKHLITATGQRVTLRCSPRSGDLSVYWYQQSLDQGLQFLIQYYNGEERAKGNILERFSAQQFPDLHSELNLSSLELGDSALYFCASSVSGKMDEQFFGPGTRLTVL.

In this sample, this clone turned up a few times. V usage is TRBV19 and J usage is TRBJ2-3; 7 bases align to TRBD2. The germline V gene has CDR1 LNHDA and CDR2 SQIVND (reference sequence). The CDR3 runs 13 residues. V dropped 5 bases and J dropped 2; count of bases not matched to a gene: 1. The CDR3 spells CASSLAATDTQYF. CDR3 DNA: TGTGCCAGTAGTCTAGCGGCCACAGATACGCAGTATTTT. The entire variable domain, with the rest obtained from reference TRBV19 and TRBJ2-3, is as follows: DGGITQSPKYLFRKEGQNVTLSCEQNLNHDAMYWYRQDPGQGLRLIYYSQIVNDFQKGDIAEGYSVSREKKESFPLTVTSAQKNPTAFYLCASSLAATDTQYFGPGTRLTVL.